This T cell receptor beta chain was observed in a study of technical replicates of blood from a handful of donors. V trimming: 3 bases; J trimming: 7 bases; junction bases outside the gene matches: 12. The CDR3 covers 17 residues. Germline V CDR1 and CDR2: MGHDK, SYGVNS. Repertoires were generated with immunoSEQ multiplex PCR, while TCRdb's copy carries only in-frame clones and drops some. The sample includes some 56,000 clones, around 95% of them seen just once. The sample holds a few counts of this clone. This TCR was sampled from a human donor in good health. Some clones in this sample may be carry-over from other donors' samples. Sequenced input: PBMCs. The chain recombines TRBV25-1 with TRBJ1-2, with 12 bases fitting TRBD1. CDR3: CASSDPVGDRGLFGYTF. The CDR3 DNA follows: TGTGCCAGCAGTGACCCGGTAGGGGACAGGGGGCTTTTTGGCTACACCTTC.